These 23 T cell receptor beta chains originate from one sample sequenced in a study of cytotoxic CD8 clonotypes in ibrutinib-treated CLL. Profiling relied on immunoSEQ multiplex PCR, and the TCRdb table lists in-frame clones only, not all of them. The sample yields 110,000 to 150,000 clones, 76% seen once. This specimen was PBMCs, taken after 24 months of ibrutinib treatment. The origin of the receptors is a human donor with chronic lymphocytic leukemia.

Concerning this clone: This is likely a read error, given that the CDR3 carries no conserved phenylalanine or tryptophan at its end. This chain links TRBV27 with TRBJ2-7; D tentatively fits TRBD1 or TRBD2 (7 bases each). The CDR3 contains 14 residues. Germline CDR1 reads MNHEY; CDR2 reads SMNVEV (reference sequence). The V end was cut by 7 bases, the J end by 1 base, with 14 bases between. CDR3 DNA sequence: TGTGCCAGCACACCCCAGGGGGGGTCCTACGAGCAGTACTAC. Translated: CASTPQGGSYEQYY.

The chain carries TRBV6-4 and TRBJ2-1; the D gene is possibly TRBD1 (8 bases). The CDR3 covers 15 residues. The germline V gene has CDR1 MRHNA and CDR2 SNTAGT. V gave up 6 bases and J gave up 8 bases, with 20 bases separating them. Here the CDR3 reads CASSPTQQGGDEQFF. In DNA, the CDR3 is TGTGCCAGCAGCCCCACCCAACAGGGGGGGGATGAGCAGTTCTTC.

This clone was observed a few times. Germline and junction disagree at one end, which may indicate a read error. V and J are TRBV7-7 and TRBJ2-7; D could derive from TRBD1 or TRBD2 (5 bases each). The V gene's germline CDR1 is SSHAT and CDR2 FNYEAQ (reference sequence). There are 13 residues in the CDR3. CDR3 nucleotides: TGTGCTAGCAGCCGGGGCCCCCGGTACGAGCAGTACTTC. This codes for CASSRGPRYEQYF.

V gene TRBV6-6 combines with J gene TRBJ2-7; D call uncertain. Germline V gene data show CDR1 as MNHNY and CDR2 as SVGAGI (reference sequence). The CDR3 loop spans 13 amino acids. The germline V and J ends were trimmed by 6 bases and 2 bases, with 11 bases remaining between them. CDR3 loop: CASSPRRAYEQYF. DNA of the CDR3: TGTGCCAGCAGCCCACGCAGAGCCTACGAGCAGTACTTC.

The V call is TRBV10-3, the J call TRBJ2-7; TRBD2 is a possible D gene (6 bases). Trimming took off 3 bases at V and 6 bases at J, with 15 bases between the two ends. The CDR3 has 14 residues. Germline V gene sequence: CDR1 ENHRY, CDR2 SYGVKD. CDR3: CAISEWGGKPEQYF. CDR3 sequence (DNA): TGTGCCATCAGTGAATGGGGAGGTAAGCCCGAGCAGTACTTC.

The V call is TRBV5-5, the J call TRBJ1-6; TRBD1 might be the D (6 bases). The CDR3 extends over 14 amino acids. Looked up from germline, CDR1 is SGHKS and CDR2 is YYEKEE (reference sequence). V was shortened by 5 bases and J by 8 bases, with 14 bases between the two germline ends. The CDR3 loop is CASRAGRGHSPLHF. CDR3 DNA: TGTGCCAGCAGGGCGGGCAGGGGTCATTCACCCCTCCACTTT.

V usage is TRBV18 and J usage is TRBJ2-7, with a tentative D call TRBD1 (5 bases). Trimming left V 0 bases short and J 3 bases short, with 6 bases between. The germline V gene encodes CDR1 KGHSH and CDR2 LQKENI. This CDR3 has 13 amino acids. The CDR3 DNA reads TGTGCCAGCTCACCACCCCAGGGCTACGAGCAGTACTTC. This codes for CASSPPQGYEQYF.

The chain links TRBV19 to TRBJ2-5; 8 nucleotides agree with TRBD1. There are 17 residues in the CDR3. Germline CDR1 reads LNHDA; CDR2 reads SQIVND (reference sequence). V lost 5 bases, J lost 5 bases, and 16 bases stayed unmatched. In nucleotides, the CDR3 is TGTGCCAGTAGTCCCTCCGATGTCCGGGACAGGTCGGAGACCCAGTACTTC. Its protein product is CASSPSDVRDRSETQYF.

The rearrangement joins TRBV6-5 to TRBJ2-7; D tentatively reads TRBD1 or TRBD2 (5 bases each). Germline loops: CDR1 MNHEY, CDR2 SVGAGI. V was cut by 2 bases and J by 6 bases, with 14 bases left in between. The CDR3 totals 14 residues. The DNA for the CDR3 is TGTGCCAGCAGTTACGGGCAGGGAGTGGGCGAGCAGTACTTC. Protein: CASSYGQGVGEQYF.

This chain joins TRBV7-3 and TRBJ1-2, with a tentative D call TRBD1 (6 bases). Trimming took 2 bases from V and 8 from J, leaving 12 bases between them. CDR1 is SGHTA, CDR2 FQGTGA, per germline. This CDR3 contains 13 residues. CDR3 sequence (DNA): TGTGCCAGCAGCTTAGGGGGCCCGGCGGGCTACACCTTC. Amino acids: CASSLGGPAGYTF. Together with reference TRBV7-3 and TRBJ1-2, the CDR3 gives the full variable domain: GAGVSQTPSNKVTEKGKYVELRCDPISGHTALYWYRQSLGQGPEFLIYFQGTGAADDSGLPNDRFFAVRPEGSVSTLKIQRTERGDSAVYLCASSLGGPAGYTFGSGTRLTVV.

The chain joins TRBV7-2 to TRBJ2-1; tentative D call: TRBD2 (7 bases). The germline CDR1 and CDR2 sequences are SGHTA and FQGNSA. Trimming removed 8 bases at V and 11 bases at J, with 16 bases between. The length of the CDR3 is 12 residues. CDR3 loop: CASGEGGWQQFF. CDR3 nucleotide sequence: TGTGCCAGCGGGGAGGGGGGCTGGCAGCAGTTCTTC.

This clone has a handful of counts. The chain joins TRBV18 to TRBJ1-2; 10 bases agree with TRBD1. Trimming took 3 bases from V and 4 from J; bases not matched to a gene: 8. This CDR3 region has 16 residues. The germline V gene encodes CDR1 KGHSH and CDR2 LQKENI. The CDR3: CASSPGQGGFGYGYTF. The DNA for the CDR3 is TGTGCCAGCTCACCTGGACAGGGGGGGTTTGGCTATGGCTACACCTTC.

The chain has TRBV5-1 and TRBJ1-3; D perhaps matches TRBD1 (5 bases). With 4 bases removed from V and 4 bases from J, the gap between germline ends came to 12 bases. Germline CDR1 reads SGHRS; CDR2 reads YFSETQ. The CDR3 runs 14 residues. CDR3 in amino acids: CASSPQGTGNTIYF. The CDR3 DNA reads as TGCGCCAGCAGCCCCCAGGGTACGGGAAACACCATATATTTT.

The chain carries TRBV4-2 and TRBJ2-2; the D gene is possibly TRBD1 (6 bases). The CDR3 extends over 14 amino acids. The V and J ends lost 4 bases and 6 bases respectively, with 12 bases between them. Germline V gives CDR1 LGHNA, CDR2 YNFKEQ. This CDR3 reads CASSRAGVAGELFF. The CDR3, as DNA: TGTGCCAGCAGCCGAGCAGGGGTCGCCGGGGAGCTGTTTTTT.

The V call is TRBV6-5, the J call TRBJ1-3; D unclear. Germline assignment: CDR1 MNHEY and CDR2 SVGAGI. This CDR3 comprises 16 residues. Trimming removed 3 bases at V and 2 bases at J, with 14 bases between. The CDR3 region has the DNA TGTGCCAGCAGTTATGAGGCCTGGGGAGCTGGAAACACCATATATTTT. Its translation is CASSYEAWGAGNTIYF.

As for this clone: It may be a read error: a sequence one base away is much more abundant. The chain combines TRBV7-2 with TRBJ2-2, with 7 bases aligning to TRBD2. CDR1 and CDR2 from the germline V gene are SGHTA and FQGNSA. The V gene end was trimmed by 1 base and the J gene end by 4 bases; junction bases not matched to a gene: 0. The CDR3 consists of 14 residues. CDR3 loop: CASSLGGGTGELFF. The CDR3 DNA reads TGTGCCAGCAGCTTAGGCGGGGGCACCGGGGAGCTGTTTTTT. Complete variable domain (other parts from reference TRBV7-2 and TRBJ2-2): GAGVSQSPSNKVTEKGKDVELRCDPISGHTALYWYRQSLGQGLEFLIYFQGNSAPDKSGLPSDRFSAERTGGSVSTLTIQRTQQEDSAVYLCASSLGGGTGELFFGEGSRLTVL.

The chain couples TRBV11-2 to TRBJ1-6; D remains ambiguous. In germline, CDR1 is SGHAT, CDR2 FQNNGV. V dropped 5 bases and J dropped 9 bases, with 17 bases sitting between them. CDR3 length: 15 residues. In DNA form, the CDR3 reads TGTGCCAGCAGCCCGGGCCTCTTAGTTGGTTCACCCCTCCACTTT. Its protein is CASSPGLLVGSPLHF.

The genes are TRBV5-1 and TRBJ2-2; TRBD2 agrees at 7 bases. This CDR3 region has 16 residues. With 0 bases clipped from V and 4 bases from J, the junction kept 6 bases outside the gene matches. The germline CDR1 and CDR2 sequences are SGHRS and YFSETQ. CDR3 nucleotides: TGCGCCAGCAGCTTGGATCCCGGCGGGGGCACCGGGGAGCTGTTTTTT. Amino acid sequence: CASSLDPGGGTGELFF.

The chain recombines TRBV2 with TRBJ1-2; TRBD1 is a possible D gene (6 bases). Trimming removed 8 bases from V and 8 bases from J, with 21 bases in between. The CDR3 extends over 14 amino acids. Germline loops: CDR1 SNHLY, CDR2 FYNNEI. The CDR3 bases are TGTGCCAGCGTAACCATGGGGGGGGCCTCCGGCTACACCTTC. It translates to CASVTMGGASGYTF.

This CDR3 is CASSQDTPATEAFF. CDR3 bases: TGCGCCAGCAGCCAAGATACCCCGGCCACTGAAGCTTTCTTT. V usage is TRBV4-3 and J usage is TRBJ1-1, with D unclear. This CDR3 has 14 amino acids. The ends were cut back, 0 bases at V and 4 bases at J, with 9 bases in the middle. Germline CDR1 and CDR2: LGHNA and YSLEER.

The chain joins TRBV7-2 to TRBJ2-3; D not resolved. Germline V gene lookup returns CDR1 SGHTA and CDR2 FQGNSA. The germline V and J ends were trimmed by 5 bases and 4 bases, with 13 bases remaining between them. The CDR3 spans 14 residues. The CDR3 is CASSRPPRPDTQYF. Here the CDR3 DNA reads TGTGCCAGCAGCCGCCCCCCCCGCCCAGATACGCAGTATTTT.

This rearrangement joins TRBV9 to TRBJ2-6; either TRBD1 or TRBD2 may supply D (5 bases each). This CDR3 contains 18 residues. Trimming took off 0 bases at V and 3 bases at J, with 16 bases between the two ends. Germline-derived CDR1 and CDR2 are SGDLS and YYNGEE. As DNA, the CDR3 is TGTGCCAGCAGCGTAGTACAGGACGGCGGAGGTGGGGCCAACGTCCTGACTTTC. Its protein product is CASSVVQDGGGGANVLTF.

The gene calls are TRBV6-5 and TRBJ2-5, with D tentatively TRBD1 (7 bases). This CDR3 is 13 amino acids long. From germline, CDR1 is MNHEY and CDR2 SVGAGI. The ends were cut back, 6 bases at V and 5 bases at J, with 13 bases in the middle. The CDR3 region is CASSRGAMETQYF. CDR3 sequence (DNA): TGTGCCAGCAGCAGGGGGGCGATGGAGACCCAGTACTTC.